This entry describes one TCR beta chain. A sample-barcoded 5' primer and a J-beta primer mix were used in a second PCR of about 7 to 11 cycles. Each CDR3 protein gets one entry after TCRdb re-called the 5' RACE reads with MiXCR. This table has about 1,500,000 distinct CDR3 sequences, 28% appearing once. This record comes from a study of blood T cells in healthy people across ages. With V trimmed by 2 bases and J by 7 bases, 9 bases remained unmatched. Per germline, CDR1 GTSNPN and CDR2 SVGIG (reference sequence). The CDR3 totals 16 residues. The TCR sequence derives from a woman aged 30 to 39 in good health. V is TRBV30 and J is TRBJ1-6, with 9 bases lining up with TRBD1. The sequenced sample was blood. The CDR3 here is CAWSPWTGVGNSPLHF. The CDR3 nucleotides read TGTGCCTGGAGTCCTTGGACAGGGGTTGGGAATTCACCCCTCCACTTT.